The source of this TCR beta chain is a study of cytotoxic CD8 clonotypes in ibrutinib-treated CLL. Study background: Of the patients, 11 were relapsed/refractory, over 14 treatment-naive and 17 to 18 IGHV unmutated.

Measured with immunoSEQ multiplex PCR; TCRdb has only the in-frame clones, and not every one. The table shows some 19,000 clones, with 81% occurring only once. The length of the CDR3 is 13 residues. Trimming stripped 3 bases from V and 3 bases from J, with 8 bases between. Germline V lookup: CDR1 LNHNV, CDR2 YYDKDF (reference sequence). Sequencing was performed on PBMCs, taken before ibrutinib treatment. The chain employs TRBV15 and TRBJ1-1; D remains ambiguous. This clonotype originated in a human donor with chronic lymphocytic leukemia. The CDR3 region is CATSRILDTEAFF. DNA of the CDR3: TGTGCCACCAGCAGGATTCTGGACACTGAAGCTTTCTTT.